The 23 T cell receptor beta chains presented below share a single source sample, sequenced in a study of T cell clonality in common variable immunodeficiency. Sequencing was performed with immunoSEQ multiplex PCR; in TCRdb, only in-frame clones are kept and a portion is missing. The table records over 30,000 clones without singletons, the ten largest covering approximately 3.6%. The material sequenced was peripheral blood mononuclear cells. These receptors were taken from a person between 18 and 75 years old in good health.

This clone was found many times. Read coverage stops 3 residues before the CDR3 terminus; the germline J gene supplies the remainder. The V gene is TRBV10-1, the J gene TRBJ1-1; D unresolved. V was shortened by 8 bases and J by 0 bases, with 10 bases between the two germline ends. The germline CDR1 and CDR2 sequences are WNHNN and SYGVQD (reference sequence). The CDR3 runs 13 residues. The CDR3 DNA, read in part, is TGCGCCAGCCAGTCCAGTGTGAACACTGAA. This translates into CASQSSVNTE. The entire CDR3 protein reads CASQSSVNTEAFF.

This clone was seen many times. Partial CDR3 DNA: TGTGCCAGCAGTCCACGCGGACTAGTCCGGGAGACC. Amino acids: CASSPRGLVRET. The full CDR3 protein is CASSPRGLVRETQYF. The chain links TRBV28 to TRBJ2-5; 7 positions match TRBD2. The read finishes 3 residues shy of the CDR3 end, and the germline J gene is used to complete it. CDR1 and CDR2 (germline): MDHEN, SYDVKM. The CDR3 loop spans 15 amino acids. Losses at the gene ends were 5 bases for V and 5 bases for J; bases not matched to a gene: 11.

This clone was observed a handful of times. The read comes to an end 3 residues before the CDR3 does, leaving the germline J gene to fill in the end. This chain links TRBV30 with TRBJ2-7; 11 nucleotides match TRBD2. The CDR3 sequence is 16 residues long. CDR1 GTSNPN and CDR2 SVGIG come from the germline V gene (reference sequence). Trimming cost V 4 bases and J 3 bases; bases outside gene matches: 11. CDR3 sequence: CAWTRRGTSGFYEQYF. The DNA read from the CDR3 is TGTGCCTGGACCCGTAGAGGGACTAGCGGCTTCTACGAG.

A word on this clone: A read error may produce the germline difference seen at one junction end. The missing CDR3 end, 3 residues past where the read stops, is filled in from the germline J gene. Other DNA sequences of this sample code for an identical CDR3. This chain connects TRBV18 to TRBJ1-3; TRBD1 is a possible D gene (5 bases). This CDR3 has 17 residues. Germline CDR1 is KGHSH and CDR2 is LQKENI. The CDR3 bases that were read are TGTGCCAGCTCACCCCTCGGCCGCGGGGGGGGTGGAAACACG. This gives the protein CASSPLGRGGGGNT. The whole CDR3 is CASSPLGRGGGGNTIYF.

This clone was recorded many times. The read gets to within 3 residues of the CDR3 end, and the germline J gene fills in the rest. The chain has TRBV20-1 and TRBJ1-6, with TRBD1 identical over 9 bases. Trimming removed 4 bases from V and 9 bases from J; junction bases left unmatched: 13. This CDR3 has 16 residues. CDR1 and CDR2 from the germline V gene are DFQATT and SNEGSKA (reference sequence). The CDR3 here is CSATRQGVIKSSPLHF. Partial CDR3 DNA: TGCAGTGCTACAAGACAGGGGGTGATAAAGAGTTCACCC.

This clone was recorded many times. With the read ending 3 residues before the CDR3 end, the germline J gene is used to fill in that end. The chain combines TRBV20-1 with TRBJ2-3; TRBD2 matches at 11 bases. The V segment lost 1 base and the J segment 1 base; nucleotides outside the gene matches: 1. The germline V gene has CDR1 DFQATT and CDR2 SNEGSKA (reference sequence). This CDR3 comprises 15 residues. The sequenced part of the CDR3 DNA is TGCAGTGCTAGAGTTAGCGGGGGGGGCACAGATACG. As protein: CSARVSGGGTDT. In full, the CDR3 is CSARVSGGGTDTQYF.

This clone was recorded many times. Sequencing ends 3 residues short of the CDR3 end; the germline J gene provides the rest. This rearrangement joins TRBV19 to TRBJ1-5, with 7 positions matching TRBD1. Germline V lookup: CDR1 LNHDA, CDR2 SQIVND (reference sequence). After removal of 5 bases from V and 0 bases from J, the junction contained 7 bases not matched to a gene. The CDR3 is made up of 16 amino acids. CDR3 bases read: TGTGCCAGTAGTGAGGGGGCCAGGGGTAGCAATCAGCCC. Protein sequence: CASSEGARGSNQP. The entire CDR3 protein is CASSEGARGSNQPQHF.

This clone appeared many times. The read finishes 3 residues shy of the CDR3 end, and the germline J gene is used to complete it. This chain connects TRBV7-8 to TRBJ1-1; tentatively, D is TRBD1 (6 bases). CDR3 length: 11 residues. The germline V gene encodes CDR1 SGHVS and CDR2 FQNEAQ. This chain's CDR3 is CASSLAGGAFF. The part of the CDR3 DNA that was read is TGTGCCAGCAGCTTAGCAGGGGGT.

This clone was observed many times. The read comes to an end 3 residues before the CDR3 does, leaving the germline J gene to fill in the end. The genes are TRBV4-1 and TRBJ2-5; 8 bases align to TRBD1. With 4 bases clipped from V and 0 bases from J, the junction kept 7 bases outside the gene matches. Germline CDR1 reads MGHRA; CDR2 reads YSYEKL. The CDR3 is 16 amino acids. CDR3 DNA, as far as it was read: TGCGCCAGCAGCCCCGGACAGGGCCCTTACCAAGAGACC. It codes for CASSPGQGPYQET. The full CDR3 reads CASSPGQGPYQETQYF.

This clone appeared a few times. The read is 3 residues too short to cover the CDR3 end, so that end is filled in from the germline J gene. The chain recombines TRBV5-6 with TRBJ1-1, with D unresolved. Per germline, CDR1 SGHDT and CDR2 YYEEEE. Trimming left V 2 bases short and J 0 bases short, with 8 bases between. The CDR3 is 14 amino acids. The DNA read from the CDR3 is TGTGCCAGCAGCTTTTCCAGGTTGAACACTGAA. It yields the protein CASSFSRLNTE. The whole CDR3 sequence reads CASSFSRLNTEAFF.

This clone occurred a few times. The CDR3 end falls 3 residues outside the read, so it is completed with the germline J gene. This chain connects TRBV18 to TRBJ2-1; 14 bases line up with TRBD2. The CDR3 covers 15 residues. V shed 1 base and J 7 bases; nucleotides not matched to a gene: 0. The germline gives CDR1 KGHSH, CDR2 LQKENI. The part of the CDR3 DNA that was read is TGTGCCAGCTCACCACGGACTAGCGGGGGGAATGAG. Translated, it gives CASSPRTSGGNE. In full, the CDR3 reads CASSPRTSGGNEQFF.

Ten or more counts support this clone. The read ends 3 residues before the CDR3 terminus; that terminus is restored from the germline J gene. This sequence joins TRBV24-1 and TRBJ2-5; weak D call: TRBD1 (6 bases). From germline, CDR1 is KGHDR and CDR2 SFDVKD. This CDR3 is 15 amino acids long. The ends were cut back, 3 bases at V and 5 bases at J, with 15 bases in the middle. CDR3 DNA (partial): TGTGCCACCAGTGATGTCAGGGGTTCGGGGGAGACC. Translated: CATSDVRGSGET. The complete CDR3 protein is CATSDVRGSGETQYF.

This clone has at least ten counts. From the germline J gene comes the end of the CDR3, since the read stops 3 residues before it. V gene TRBV12-3 or TRBV12-4 combines with J gene TRBJ1-1, with 10 bases matching TRBD1. The CDR3 extends over 14 amino acids. With 3 bases clipped from V and 3 bases from J, the junction kept 1 base outside the gene matches. The CDR3 spells CASSFDRGHTEAFF. CDR3 bases read: TGTGCCAGCAGTTTTGACAGGGGGCACACTGAA.

This clone was seen many times. The read ends 3 residues before the CDR3 terminus; that terminus is restored from the germline J gene. The chain joins TRBV2 to TRBJ1-2; 8 bases are a match to TRBD1. Unmatched junction bases numbered 7, after V lost 4 bases and J lost 6 bases. The CDR3 is made up of 14 amino acids. Looked up from germline, CDR1 is SNHLY and CDR2 is FYNNEI. CDR3 DNA, as far as it was read: TGTGCCAGCAGTGTCTACAGGGGGGTGGATGGC. This translates into CASSVYRGVDG. The full CDR3 protein is CASSVYRGVDGYTF.

This clone was observed many times. Incomplete CDR3 DNA: TGTGCCTGGAGTGTACTAAGGTCTAGCGGGAGGGCCAATGAG. Translated: CAWSVLRSSGRANE. The CDR3 in full is CAWSVLRSSGRANEQFF. This chain links TRBV30 with TRBJ2-1, with TRBD2 identical over 12 bases. The read ends 3 residues shy of where the CDR3 ends; the end is completed using the germline J gene. V was clipped by 0 bases and J by 6 bases; unmatched bases: 9. The CDR3 is 17 amino acids. From germline, CDR1 is GTSNPN and CDR2 SVGIG (reference sequence).

On this clone: A much larger clone lies a single base off, so this may be a read error. Read data end 3 residues before the CDR3 end; the end is taken from the germline J gene. The V call is TRBV20-1, the J call TRBJ1-2; 8 nucleotides align to TRBD1. The CDR3 is 17 residues long. J lost 0 bases, V lost 1 base, and 10 bases had no gene match. Germline values: CDR1 DFQATT, CDR2 SNEGSKA (reference sequence). The chain's CDR3 is CSARGRQGSLANYGYTF. The sequenced CDR3 bases are TGCAGTGCTAGAGGCCGACAGGGGTCCTTAGCTAACTATGGC.

This clone occurred many times. CDR3: CASSPRGTGDTDTQYF. The part of the CDR3 DNA that was read is TGTGCCAGCTCACCACGCGGGACAGGGGACACAGATACG. The rearrangement joins TRBV18 to TRBJ2-3; TRBD1 matches at 10 bases. The read ends 3 residues early relative to the CDR3; the germline J gene fills the gap. This CDR3 is built from 16 residues. Trimming took 1 base from V and 2 from J; bases not matched to a gene: 3. CDR1 is KGHSH and CDR2 is LQKENI in the germline V gene.

This clone was counted at least ten times. With the read ending 3 residues before the CDR3 end, the germline J gene is used to fill in that end. V and J are TRBV12-3 or TRBV12-4 and TRBJ2-1, with 10 bases aligning to TRBD2. The CDR3 length is 15 residues. The V and J ends lost 6 bases and 9 bases, in that order; junction bases with no gene match: 11. The part of the CDR3 DNA that was read is TGTGCCAGCAGGTCCCTAAGCGGGGGGGCCCCTGAG. Translation: CASRSLSGGAPE. The entire CDR3 sequence reads CASRSLSGGAPEQFF.

This clone was detected many times. Read sequence stops 3 residues before the CDR3 end, and the germline J gene provides the missing end. The chain employs TRBV19 and TRBJ2-5; TRBD1 aligns across 7 bases. The CDR3 consists of 15 residues. Germline loops: CDR1 LNHDA, CDR2 SQIVND (reference sequence). V shed 6 bases and J 4 bases; nucleotides not matched to a gene: 11. Partial CDR3 DNA: TGTGCCAGTAGGGCAAGACAGGGTGTGGGAGAGACC. Translation gives CASRARQGVGET. The complete CDR3 protein is CASRARQGVGETQYF.

This clone was seen repeatedly, ten times or more. The read ends 3 residues early relative to the CDR3; the germline J gene fills the gap. The gene calls are TRBV20-1 and TRBJ2-1; 14 bases agree with TRBD2. Per the germline V gene, CDR1 is DFQATT and CDR2 is SNEGSKA (reference sequence). After removal of 5 bases from V and 8 bases from J, the junction contained 5 bases not matched to a gene. This CDR3 has 14 residues. CDR3 loop: CSAVLTSGRDEQFF. The CDR3 DNA, read in part, is TGCAGTGCTGTGTTGACTAGCGGGAGGGATGAG.

The table lists this clone with a few counts. The read is 3 residues too short to cover the CDR3 end, so that end is filled in from the germline J gene. The chain links TRBV7-6 to TRBJ2-5; 7 bases line up with TRBD1. Germline trimming cut 2 bases from V and 5 bases from J; bases unmatched to any gene: 8. The germline gives CDR1 SGHVS, CDR2 FNYEAQ. This CDR3 is built from 15 residues. The CDR3 is CASSLKGHRGETQYF. The CDR3 bases that were read are TGTGCCAGCAGCTTAAAGGGTCACAGGGGTGAGACC.

This clone was found many times. The read terminates 3 residues before the CDR3 end, so the remaining end is supplied by the germline J gene. The chain recombines TRBV28 with TRBJ1-2, with D possibly matching TRBD1 (6 bases). Per the germline V gene, CDR1 is MDHEN and CDR2 is SYDVKM. The CDR3 contains 14 residues. The CDR3 loop is CASRASTGPLGYTF. The CDR3 DNA, read in part, is TGTGCCAGCAGGGCCTCTACAGGGCCCCTGGGC.

This clone occurred a few times. The read terminates 3 residues ahead of where the CDR3 ends, so the germline J gene completes it. This chain links TRBV2 with TRBJ1-4, with 11 bases identical to TRBD1. Looked up from germline, CDR1 is SNHLY and CDR2 is FYNNEI. This CDR3 comprises 14 residues. V shed 6 bases and J 8 bases; nucleotides not matched to a gene: 5. CDR3 DNA, as far as it was read: TGTGCCAGCAGCGGACAGGGGGCGAAAGAAAAA. Its translation: CASSGQGAKEK. The whole CDR3 protein is CASSGQGAKEKLFF.